The 10 T cell receptor beta chains below were found in one sample sequenced in a study of blood T cell repertoires in COVID-19. Measured with immunoSEQ multiplex PCR; TCRdb has only the in-frame clones, and not every one. This table has hundreds of thousands of clones, 89% appearing once. The sample taken for sequencing was peripheral blood. The receptors shown here come from a woman aged 25 to 39 with COVID-19, enrolled during active disease.

The table lists this clone with a few counts. This chain uses TRBV19 with TRBJ2-7, with a possible D match to TRBD1 (7 bases). The CDR3 sequence is 16 residues long. Looked up from germline, CDR1 is LNHDA and CDR2 is SQIVND (reference sequence). Trimming removed 8 bases at V and 0 bases at J, with 20 bases between. The CDR3 reads CASGQDYRGGSYEQYF. The CDR3 coding sequence is TGTGCCAGTGGACAGGATTACAGGGGAGGCTCCTACGAGCAGTACTTC.

V usage is TRBV14 and J usage is TRBJ1-6; 9 positions match TRBD1. V dropped 0 bases and J dropped 6; count of bases not matched to a gene: 6. Germline V gene data show CDR1 as SGHDN and CDR2 as FVKESK. This CDR3 region has 17 residues. The chain's CDR3 is CASSQDLRDRANSPLHF. Written as DNA, the CDR3 is TGTGCCAGCAGCCAAGATCTACGGGACAGGGCTAATTCACCCCTCCACTTT.

The chain has TRBV6-6 and TRBJ2-3; 10 bases are a match to TRBD2. V shed 10 bases, J shed 2 bases, and the junction held 6 bases outside the gene matches. The CDR3 is 14 residues long. CDR1 MNHNY and CDR2 SVGAGI come from the germline V gene (reference sequence). DNA for the CDR3: TGTGCCACTACTAGCGGGATTAACACAGATACGCAGTATTTT. Its translation: CATTSGINTDTQYF.

J is TRBJ1-4 and V is TRBV10-3; tentatively, D is TRBD1 (6 bases). The CDR3 extends over 15 amino acids. The V gene's germline CDR1 is ENHRY and CDR2 SYGVKD. Trimming took off 2 bases at V and 4 bases at J, with 11 bases between the two ends. The CDR3 sequence: CAISELPGVNEKLFF. Here the CDR3 DNA reads TGTGCCATCAGTGAGCTGCCAGGGGTTAATGAAAAACTGTTTTTT.

The chain joins TRBV6-6 to TRBJ2-3, with D possibly being TRBD1 (6 bases). V was shortened by 7 bases and J by 6 bases, with 14 bases between the two germline ends. Germline V lookup: CDR1 MNHNY, CDR2 SVGAGI (reference sequence). CDR3 size: 13 residues. The CDR3, as DNA: TGTGCCAGCACCTTAACAGGGTTTGATACGCAGTATTTT. Amino acids: CASTLTGFDTQYF.

This chain uses TRBV6-5 with TRBJ2-7, with a weak D call TRBD1 (5 bases). Germline V gene sequence: CDR1 MNHEY, CDR2 SVGAGI. V lost 0 bases to trimming and J lost 5 bases, with 14 bases between them. This CDR3 comprises 15 residues. This chain's CDR3 is CASSYSGAGHDEQYF. The CDR3 nucleotides read TGTGCCAGCAGTTACTCAGGTGCAGGGCACGACGAGCAGTACTTC.

The chain has TRBV6-2 or TRBV6-3 and TRBJ1-5; a possible D gene is TRBD1 (6 bases). In germline, CDR1 is MNHEY, CDR2 SVGEGT. The CDR3 extends over 15 amino acids. Trimming took 4 bases from V and 6 from J, leaving 16 bases between them. The CDR3 loop reads CASSSGAGAGQPQHF. CDR3 in DNA: TGTGCCAGCAGTTCAGGGGCAGGGGCGGGTCAGCCCCAGCATTTT.

The J gene is TRBJ2-7, the V gene TRBV29-1, with D possibly being TRBD2 (5 bases). V lost 3 bases to trimming and J lost 5 bases, with 14 bases between them. Germline values: CDR1 SQVTM, CDR2 ANQGSEA. The CDR3 length is 13 residues. The CDR3 here is CSVDGVRDNEQYF. The CDR3 nucleotides are TGCAGCGTTGACGGGGTTAGGGATAACGAGCAGTACTTC.

The rearrangement joins TRBV28 to TRBJ1-3; 7 positions agree with TRBD1. Germline values: CDR1 MDHEN, CDR2 SYDVKM. V shed 4 bases and J 0 bases; nucleotides not matched to a gene: 6. The CDR3 length is 16 residues. Here the CDR3 DNA reads TGTGCCAGCAGTTACAGGGGCCCATTCTCTGGAAACACCATATATTTT. This encodes CASSYRGPFSGNTIYF.

This sequence joins TRBV19 and TRBJ1-6; TRBD1 matches 7 bases. Germline CDR1 reads LNHDA; CDR2 reads SQIVND (reference sequence). The V segment lost 10 bases and the J segment 10 bases; nucleotides outside the gene matches: 13. CDR3 length: 14 residues. The CDR3 sequence: CATESRRGQSPLHF. CDR3 nucleotide sequence: TGTGCCACCGAGAGTAGGAGGGGGCAATCACCCCTCCACTTT. Full variable domain (remainder filled in from reference TRBV19 and TRBJ1-6): DGGITQSPKYLFRKEGQNVTLSCEQNLNHDAMYWYRQDPGQGLRLIYYSQIVNDFQKGDIAEGYSVSREKKESFPLTVTSAQKNPTAFYLCATESRRGQSPLHFGNGTRLTVT.